Here is one T cell receptor beta chain with its context. The authors' processing: By means of reference gene primer amplification, nucleated cell counts were estimated. Assay: immunoSEQ multiplex PCR; the TCRdb copy retains only in-frame clones and omits some. V and J calls and clone size are given by that table; D and trimming were obtained from the DNA. The data show 72,000 or so clones, with 80% to 95% seen just once and 0.75% to 0.8% held by the top ten. The V end lost 1 base, the J end lost 0 bases, and 19 bases lay between the germline ends. CDR3 length: 19 residues. Germline V gene lookup returns CDR1 SGHTA and CDR2 FQGNSA. This sample was included in a study of blood T cell repertoires in COVID-19. Overall study: The United States, Italy and Spain were the sources of the acute and convalescent COVID-19 samples. Sources were T cells, B-cell-depleted T cells, or PBMCs; the material itself was cDNA or gDNA.

The source of this sequence is a woman aged 80 or over with acute or convalescent COVID-19. The J gene is TRBJ2-4, the V gene TRBV7-2, with a possible D match to TRBD1 (6 bases). Sequencing was done on a sample of peripheral blood. The CDR3 DNA reads TGTGCCAGCAGCTTAGGTATCGGGCAGGGGTTCTCAGCCAAAAACATTCAGTACTTC. This encodes CASSLGIGQGFSAKNIQYF.